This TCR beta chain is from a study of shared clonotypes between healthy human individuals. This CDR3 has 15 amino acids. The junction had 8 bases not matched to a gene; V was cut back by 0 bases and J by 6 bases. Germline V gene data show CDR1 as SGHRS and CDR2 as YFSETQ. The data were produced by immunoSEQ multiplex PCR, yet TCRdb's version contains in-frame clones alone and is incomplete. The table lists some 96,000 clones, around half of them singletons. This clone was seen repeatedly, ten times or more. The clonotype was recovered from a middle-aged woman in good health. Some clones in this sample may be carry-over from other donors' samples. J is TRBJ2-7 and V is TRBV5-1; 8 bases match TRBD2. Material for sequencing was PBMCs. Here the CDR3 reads CASSLDGRAGGEQYF. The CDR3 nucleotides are TGCGCCAGCAGCTTGGACGGACGCGCGGGGGGCGAGCAGTACTTC.